The 9 T cell receptor beta chains below were found in one sample sequenced in a study of T cells in localized non-small cell lung cancer. The method was immunoSEQ multiplex PCR; TCRdb's version includes in-frame clones alone and lacks a portion of them. Of about 56,000 clones in the sample, about nine tenths are singletons; the top ten hold approximately 5.6%. The sequences come from peripheral blood, collected before any cancer treatment. These receptors came from a woman aged 35-75 years with stage I lung adenocarcinoma.

The J gene is TRBJ1-2, the V gene TRBV4-1; weak D call: TRBD1 (5 bases). There are 19 residues in the CDR3. CDR1 MGHRA and CDR2 YSYEKL come from the germline V gene. V was pared by 0 bases and J by 0 bases, with 20 bases between. In nucleotides, the CDR3 is TGCGCCAGCAGCCAAGAGGGAGCGCTTACAGGCGGCACTAACTATGGCTACACCTTC. Protein product: CASSQEGALTGGTNYGYTF.

V is TRBV9 and J is TRBJ2-1, with TRBD2 matching 16 bases. The CDR3 contains 17 residues. CDR1 is SGDLS, CDR2 YYNGEE, per germline. The trim removed 4 bases at V and 7 bases at J, leaving 8 bases unmatched. The CDR3 reads CASSPMGLAGGQNEQFF. The CDR3 nucleotides are TGTGCCAGCAGCCCAATGGGACTAGCGGGGGGGCAGAATGAGCAGTTCTTC.

The chain has TRBV19 and TRBJ2-7, with D unclear. The CDR3 is made up of 12 amino acids. Deletions cut 6 bases from V and 1 base from J, with 7 bases between. Germline CDR1 is LNHDA and CDR2 is SQIVND (reference sequence). In DNA form, the CDR3 reads TGTGCCAGTAGCCGAGATTCCTACGAGCAGTACTTC. Translation gives CASSRDSYEQYF. The full variable domain, with the rest looked up from reference TRBV19 and TRBJ2-7, is DGGITQSPKYLFRKEGQNVTLSCEQNLNHDAMYWYRQDPGQGLRLIYYSQIVNDFQKGDIAEGYSVSREKKESFPLTVTSAQKNPTAFYLCASSRDSYEQYFGPGTRLTVT.

The rearrangement uses TRBV4-1 and TRBJ1-4; D gene unclear. From germline, CDR1 is MGHRA and CDR2 YSYEKL. CDR3 size: 15 residues. Trimming left V 3 bases short and J 2 bases short, with 10 bases between. The CDR3 DNA is TGCGCCAGCAGCCAGGCAGGAGGGACTAATGAAAAACTGTTTTTT. It codes for CASSQAGGTNEKLFF.

V usage is TRBV6-5 and J usage is TRBJ2-2; tentatively, D is TRBD2 (6 bases). CDR1 and CDR2 from the germline V gene are MNHEY and SVGAGI. Trimming removed 7 bases from V and 3 bases from J, with 12 bases in between. This CDR3 comprises 14 residues. DNA for the CDR3: TGTGCCAGCACCCGGACGGGGGACACCGGGGAGCTGTTTTTT. This codes for CASTRTGDTGELFF.

V is TRBV10-2 and J is TRBJ2-7; D gene unclear. This CDR3 contains 13 residues. The V gene's germline CDR1 is WSHSY and CDR2 SAAADI. The germline V and J ends were trimmed by 2 bases and 6 bases, with 11 bases remaining between them. CDR3 in amino acids: CASSEPPPSEQYF. CDR3 DNA: TGCGCCAGCAGTGAGCCACCCCCTTCCGAGCAGTACTTC.

The chain couples TRBV9 to TRBJ2-5; 10 bases line up with TRBD1. The CDR3 loop spans 15 amino acids. Germline loops: CDR1 SGDLS, CDR2 YYNGEE. With V trimmed by 3 bases and J by 5 bases, 7 bases remained unmatched. CDR3 bases: TGTGCCAGCAGCGCCAGGACAGGGGGTTGGGAGACCCAGTACTTC. As protein: CASSARTGGWETQYF.

The J gene is TRBJ2-3, the V gene TRBV19, with D possibly TRBD2 on 6 matching bases. Germline V gene sequence: CDR1 LNHDA, CDR2 SQIVND (reference sequence). Deletions cut 4 bases from V and 0 bases from J, with 14 bases between. The CDR3 loop spans 16 amino acids. In DNA, the CDR3 is TGTGCCAGTAGTAGTTCTAGCGTTACTAGCACAGATACGCAGTATTTT. Translation: CASSSSSVTSTDTQYF.

The genes are TRBV28 and TRBJ1-2; D remains ambiguous. The CDR3 loop spans 12 amino acids. Germline CDR1 MDHEN, CDR2 SYDVKM. The V and J ends lost 5 bases and 8 bases respectively, with 12 bases between them. The CDR3 DNA follows: TGTGCCAGCAGTGAATTGACGGAGGGCTACACCTTC. Protein sequence: CASSELTEGYTF.